The rows below give T cell receptor beta chains drawn from one sample of a study of human T cells and chemical hapten exposure. One entry per CDR3 protein results from TCRdb running MiXCR on the RACE reads. The data contain tens of thousands of distinct CDR3 sequences, approximately 9.9% of them singletons. Sample: whole blood, taken in connection with sensitization to the hapten diphenylcyclopropenone (DPC). These receptor sequences come from a man between 40 and 49 years old with alopecia areata. Some clones in this sample may be carry-over from other donors' samples. The CDR3 runs from the conserved cysteine through the conserved F or W. D genes are given only for firm matches. Size is stated for part of the rows, as once, few or many counts, or as a class when the clone is expanded.

J gene	clone size	V gene	D gene	CDR3 protein	CDR3 DNA
TRBJ2-3	many	TRBV9	.	CASSPRGTQRSDTQYF	TGTGCCAGCAGCCCCAGAGGGACTCAAAGGTCAGATACGCAGTATTTT
TRBJ2-6	.	TRBV20-1	TRBD1	CSASLGRGQAGANVLTF	TGCAGTGCTAGTCTCGGCAGGGGGCAGGCTGGGGCCAACGTCCTGACTTTC
TRBJ1-4	.	TRBV12-3/TRBV12-4	TRBD1	CASSFEGAGEKLFF	TGTGCCAGCAGTTTTGAGGGGGCGGGTGAAAAACTGTTTTTT
TRBJ2-3	few	TRBV30	.	CAWSLAFRSTDTQYF	TGTGCCTGGTCCCTAGCGTTCCGTAGCACAGATACGCAGTATTTT
TRBJ1-2	.	TRBV29-1	.	CSVEDLPGYGYTF	TGCAGCGTTGAAGATTTACCCGGGTACGGCTACACCTTC
TRBJ2-2	few	TRBV3-1	.	CASSQEEGANTGELFF	TGTGCCAGCAGCCAAGAAGAGGGGGCGAACACCGGGGAGCTGTTTTTT
TRBJ2-3	.	TRBV5-4	.	CASSLAGSDTQYF	TGTGCCAGCAGCCTCGCAGGGTCAGATACGCAGTATTTT
TRBJ1-1	many	TRBV28	.	CASSMSEEGVHTEAFF	TGTGCCAGCAGTATGTCAGAGGAGGGCGTGCATACTGAAGCTTTCTTT
TRBJ2-7	many	TRBV10-3	.	CAIGTQGNEQYF	TGTGCCATCGGCACTCAGGGAAACGAGCAGTACTTC
TRBJ1-1	.	TRBV9	TRBD1	CASRGLGTGGFNEAFF	TGTGCCAGCAGAGGGCTCGGGACAGGGGGCTTCAATGAAGCTTTCTTT
TRBJ1-5	many	TRBV12-3/TRBV12-4	.	CASRFQGTGSNQPQHF	TGTGCCAGCAGATTTCAGGGGACTGGGAGCAATCAGCCCCAGCATTTT
TRBJ2-1	many	TRBV25-1	TRBD2	CASSLSGRRNEQFF	TGTGCCAGCAGTCTGAGCGGGAGACGGAATGAGCAGTTCTTC
TRBJ1-6	many	TRBV6-6	TRBD1	CASSPRDRGAYNSPLHF	TGTGCCAGCAGTCCGAGGGACAGGGGCGCATATAATTCACCCCTCCACTTT
TRBJ2-3	.	TRBV7-6	TRBD2	CASSSLFRGEGLDTQYF	TGTGCCAGCAGCTCCCTATTCAGAGGGGAGGGCCTAGATACGCAGTATTTT
TRBJ2-1	few	TRBV6-2/TRBV6-3	.	CASSQVNEQFF	TGTGCCAGCAGCCAAGTAAATGAGCAGTTCTTC
TRBJ2-5	.	TRBV6-2/TRBV6-3	.	CASRTYREKDQETQYF	TGTGCCAGCAGAACGTACAGGGAGAAGGACCAAGAGACCCAGTACTTC